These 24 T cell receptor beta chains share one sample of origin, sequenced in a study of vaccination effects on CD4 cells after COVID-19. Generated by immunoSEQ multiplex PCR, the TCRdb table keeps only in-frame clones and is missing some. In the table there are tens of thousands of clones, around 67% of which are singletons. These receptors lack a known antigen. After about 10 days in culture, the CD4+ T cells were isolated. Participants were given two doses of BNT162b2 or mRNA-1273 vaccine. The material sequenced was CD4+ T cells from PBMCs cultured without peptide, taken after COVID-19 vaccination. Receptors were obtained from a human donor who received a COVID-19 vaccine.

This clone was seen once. The CDR3 bases are TGTGCCACCAAGGGTGAAGGGGAGACCCAGTACTTC. Its translation: CATKGEGETQYF. The rearrangement uses TRBV24-1 and TRBJ2-5; unclear D gene. Germline V gives CDR1 KGHDR, CDR2 SFDVKD. This CDR3 has 12 amino acids. The ends were cut back, 8 bases at V and 5 bases at J, with 11 bases in the middle.

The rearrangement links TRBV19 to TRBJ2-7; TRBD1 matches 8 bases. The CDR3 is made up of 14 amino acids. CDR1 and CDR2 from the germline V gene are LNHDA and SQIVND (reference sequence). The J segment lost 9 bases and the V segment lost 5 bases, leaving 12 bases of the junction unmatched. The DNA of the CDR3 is TGTGCCAGTAGTGTCGGACAGGGTTTGGGACCGCAGTACGTC. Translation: CASSVGQGLGPQYV.

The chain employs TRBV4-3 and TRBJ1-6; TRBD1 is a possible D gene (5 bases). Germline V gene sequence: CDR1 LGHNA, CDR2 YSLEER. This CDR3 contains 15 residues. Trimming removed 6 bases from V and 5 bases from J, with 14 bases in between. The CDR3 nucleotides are TGCGCCAGCAGTTATTCGGGGCTCGATAATTCACCCCTCCACTTT. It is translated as CASSYSGLDNSPLHF.

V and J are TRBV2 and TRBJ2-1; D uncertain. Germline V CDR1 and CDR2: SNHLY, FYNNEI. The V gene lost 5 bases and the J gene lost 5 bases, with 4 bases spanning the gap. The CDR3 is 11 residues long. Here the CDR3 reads CASSLNNEQFF. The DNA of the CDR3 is TGTGCCAGCAGTCTTAACAATGAGCAGTTCTTC.

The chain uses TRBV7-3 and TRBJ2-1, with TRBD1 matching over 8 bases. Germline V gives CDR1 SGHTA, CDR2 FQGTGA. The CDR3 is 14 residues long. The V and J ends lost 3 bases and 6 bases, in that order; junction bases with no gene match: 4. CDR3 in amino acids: CASSLDRVPNEQFF. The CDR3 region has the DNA TGTGCCAGCAGCTTGGACAGGGTCCCCAATGAGCAGTTCTTC.

The chain's CDR3 is CASSPQPPINYNSPLHF. The CDR3 DNA reads as TGTGCCAGCAGCCCACAACCCCCAATAAACTATAATTCACCCCTCCACTTT. The chain employs TRBV7-2 and TRBJ1-6; D unclear. Looked up from germline, CDR1 is SGHTA and CDR2 is FQGNSA. Trimming took 5 bases from V and 3 from J, leaving 17 bases between them. The length of the CDR3 is 17 residues.

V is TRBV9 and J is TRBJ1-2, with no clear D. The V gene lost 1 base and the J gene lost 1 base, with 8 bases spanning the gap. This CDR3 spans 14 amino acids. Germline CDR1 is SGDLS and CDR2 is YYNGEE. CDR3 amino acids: CASSVHQVNYGYTF. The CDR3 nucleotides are TGTGCCAGCAGCGTACATCAAGTTAACTATGGCTACACCTTC.

The CDR3 sequence: CASSLGGQGIADTQYF. In DNA form, the CDR3 reads TGTGCCAGCAGCTTAGGGGGCCAGGGGATTGCAGATACGCAGTATTTT. The V and J genes are TRBV7-9 and TRBJ2-3, with D perhaps matching TRBD1 (6 bases). Trimming shortened V by 1 base and J by 4 bases, and 15 bases separated the two germline ends. The CDR3 has 16 residues. Germline assignment: CDR1 SEHNR and CDR2 FQNEAQ (reference sequence).

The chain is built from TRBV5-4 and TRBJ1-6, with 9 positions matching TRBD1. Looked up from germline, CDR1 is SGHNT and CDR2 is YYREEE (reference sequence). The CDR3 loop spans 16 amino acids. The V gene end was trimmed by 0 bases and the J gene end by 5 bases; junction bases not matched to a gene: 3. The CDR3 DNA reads TGTGCCAGCAGCTTGGCGACAGGGGGGAATAATTCACCCCTCCACTTT. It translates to CASSLATGGNNSPLHF. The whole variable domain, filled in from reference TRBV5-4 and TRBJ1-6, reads ETGVTQSPTHLIKTRGQQVTLRCSSQSGHNTVSWYQQALGQGPQFIFQYYREEENGRGNFPPRFSGLQFPNYSSELNVNALELDDSALYLCASSLATGGNNSPLHFGNGTRLTVT.

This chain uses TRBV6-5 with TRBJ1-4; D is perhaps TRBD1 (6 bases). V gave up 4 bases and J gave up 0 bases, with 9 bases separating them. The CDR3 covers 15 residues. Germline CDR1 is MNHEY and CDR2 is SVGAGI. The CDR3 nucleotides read TGTGCCAGCAGTTTCAGGACAGCAACTAATGAAAAACTGTTTTTT. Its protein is CASSFRTATNEKLFF.

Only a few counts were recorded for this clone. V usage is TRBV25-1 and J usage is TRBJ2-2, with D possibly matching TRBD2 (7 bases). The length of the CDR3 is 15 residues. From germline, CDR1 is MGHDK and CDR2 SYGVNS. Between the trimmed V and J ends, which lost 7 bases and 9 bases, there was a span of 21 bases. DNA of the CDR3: TGTGCCAGCACCGAGGGGGGGCAGGGGAAGCGGGAGCTGTTTTTT. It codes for CASTEGGQGKRELFF.

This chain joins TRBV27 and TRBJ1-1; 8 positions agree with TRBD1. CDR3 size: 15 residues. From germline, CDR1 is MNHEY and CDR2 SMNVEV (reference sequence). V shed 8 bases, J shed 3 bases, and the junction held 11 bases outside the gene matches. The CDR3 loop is CASYRTGRLDTEAFF. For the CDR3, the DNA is TGTGCCAGCTACCGGACAGGGAGGTTGGACACTGAAGCTTTCTTT.

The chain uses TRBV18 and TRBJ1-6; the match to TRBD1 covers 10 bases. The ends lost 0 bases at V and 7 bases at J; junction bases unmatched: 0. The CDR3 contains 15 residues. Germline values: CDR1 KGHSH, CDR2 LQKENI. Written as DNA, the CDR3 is TGTGCCAGCTCACCACCGACAGGGGGCAATTCACCCCTCCACTTT. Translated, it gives CASSPPTGGNSPLHF.

The DNA for the CDR3 is TGTGCCAGCTCACCGCTAGAGAACACTGAAGCTTTCTTT. Translation: CASSPLENTEAFF. This sequence joins TRBV18 and TRBJ1-1; D unresolved. V gave up 3 bases and J gave up 1 base, with 6 bases separating them. This CDR3 region has 13 residues. Germline CDR1 and CDR2: KGHSH and LQKENI.

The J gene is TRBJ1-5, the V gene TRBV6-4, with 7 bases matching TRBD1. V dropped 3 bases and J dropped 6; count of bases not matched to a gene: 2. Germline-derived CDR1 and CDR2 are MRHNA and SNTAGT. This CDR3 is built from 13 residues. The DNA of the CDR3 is TGTGCCAGCAGTGAGGCAGGGGGTCAGCCCCAGCATTTT. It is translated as CASSEAGGQPQHF.

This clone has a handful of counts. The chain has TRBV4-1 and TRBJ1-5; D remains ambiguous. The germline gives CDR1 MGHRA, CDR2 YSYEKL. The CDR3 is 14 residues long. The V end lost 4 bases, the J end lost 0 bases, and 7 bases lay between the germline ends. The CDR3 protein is CASSRENSNQPQHF. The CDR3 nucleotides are TGCGCCAGCAGCCGGGAGAATAGCAATCAGCCCCAGCATTTT.

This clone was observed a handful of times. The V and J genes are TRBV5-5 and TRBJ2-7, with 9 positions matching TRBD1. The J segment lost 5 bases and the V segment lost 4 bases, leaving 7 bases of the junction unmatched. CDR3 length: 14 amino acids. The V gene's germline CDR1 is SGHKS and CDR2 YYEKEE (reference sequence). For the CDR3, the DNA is TGTGCCAGCAGCGCTGGGGACAGGGTCCACGAGCAGTACGTC. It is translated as CASSAGDRVHEQYV.

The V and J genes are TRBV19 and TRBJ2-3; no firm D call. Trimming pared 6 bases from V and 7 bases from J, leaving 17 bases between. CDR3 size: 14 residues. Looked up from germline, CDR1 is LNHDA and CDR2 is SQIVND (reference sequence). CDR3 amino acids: CASRPPGSYNTQYF. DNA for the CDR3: TGTGCCAGTAGGCCCCCCGGGTCCTACAATACGCAGTATTTT.

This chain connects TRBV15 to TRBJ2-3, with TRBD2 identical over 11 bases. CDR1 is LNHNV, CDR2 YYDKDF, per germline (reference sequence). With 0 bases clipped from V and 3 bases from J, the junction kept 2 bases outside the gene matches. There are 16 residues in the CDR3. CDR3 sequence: CATSRELAGGTDTQYF. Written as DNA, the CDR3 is TGTGCCACCAGCAGAGAGCTAGCGGGGGGAACAGATACGCAGTATTTT.

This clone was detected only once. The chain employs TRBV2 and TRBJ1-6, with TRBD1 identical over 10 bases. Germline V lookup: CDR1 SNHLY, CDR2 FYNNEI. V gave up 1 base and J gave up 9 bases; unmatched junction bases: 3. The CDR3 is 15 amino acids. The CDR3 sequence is CASSEEGTGVSPLHF. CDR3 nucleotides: TGTGCCAGCAGTGAAGAGGGGACAGGGGTTTCACCCCTCCACTTT. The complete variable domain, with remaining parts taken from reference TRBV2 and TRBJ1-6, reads EPEVTQTPSHQVTQMGQEVILRCVPISNHLYFYWYRQILGQKVEFLVSFYNNEISEKSEIFDDQFSVERPDGSNFTLKIRSTKLEDSAMYFCASSEEGTGVSPLHFGNGTRLTVT.

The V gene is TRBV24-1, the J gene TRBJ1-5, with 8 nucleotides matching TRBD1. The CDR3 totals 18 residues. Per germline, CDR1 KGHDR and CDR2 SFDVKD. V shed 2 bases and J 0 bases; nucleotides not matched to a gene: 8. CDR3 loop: CATSDSTGAKHSNQPQHF. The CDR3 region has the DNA TGTGCCACCAGTGATTCGACAGGGGCCAAGCATAGCAATCAGCCCCAGCATTTT.

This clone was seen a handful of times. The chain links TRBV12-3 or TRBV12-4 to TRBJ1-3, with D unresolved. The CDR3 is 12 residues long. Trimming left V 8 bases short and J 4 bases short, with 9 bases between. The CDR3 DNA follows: TGTGCCAGCCTTCGGATGGGAAACACCATATATTTT. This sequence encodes CASLRMGNTIYF.

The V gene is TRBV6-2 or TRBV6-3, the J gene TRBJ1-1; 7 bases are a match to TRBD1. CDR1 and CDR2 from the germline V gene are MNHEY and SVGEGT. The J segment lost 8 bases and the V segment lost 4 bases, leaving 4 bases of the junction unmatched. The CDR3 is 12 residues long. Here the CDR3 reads CASSLTGLEAFF. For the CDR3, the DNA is TGTGCCAGCAGTTTGACAGGGCTGGAAGCTTTCTTT.

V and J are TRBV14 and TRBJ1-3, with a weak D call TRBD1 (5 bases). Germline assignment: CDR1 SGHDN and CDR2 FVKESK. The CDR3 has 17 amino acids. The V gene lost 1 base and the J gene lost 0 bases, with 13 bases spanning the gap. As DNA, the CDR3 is TGTGCCAGCAGCCAAGTAGGGGCCCTCTACTCTGGAAACACCATATATTTT. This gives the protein CASSQVGALYSGNTIYF.